This T cell receptor beta chain originates from a study of neurological immune-mediated disorders. About this clonotype: Its antigen is still unknown.

Study observations and caveats: None of the CDR3 amino acid sequences of expanded clones recurred across subjects, suggesting private repertoires in all groups.

5'RACE employing 10-nucleotide random UMIs yielded the cDNA. TCRdb itself ran the 5' RACE reads through MiXCR, one entry per CDR3 protein. The table lists about 16,000 distinct CDR3 sequences, about 22% of them singletons. The unsorted libraries were produced from 2 million PBMCs held at -80 C. This CDR3 is 14 amino acids long. Germline V lookup: CDR1 SGHDT, CDR2 YYEEEE. V was clipped by 2 bases and J by 6 bases, with 9 bases between them. The chain joins TRBV5-6 to TRBJ2-6; D call uncertain. The source of this sequence is a middle-aged man in good health. The sample was PBMCs. The CDR3 region is CASSFQEPANVLTF. CDR3 sequence (DNA): TGTGCCAGCAGCTTCCAGGAGCCGGCCAACGTCCTGACTTTC.